The clone carrying this T cell receptor (beta chain) has just one count. At the DNA level, this CDR3 is encoded by other sequences in the same sample as well. The sample originates from a study of blood T cell repertoires in COVID-19. Looking at the study overall: Sites in the United States, Italy and Spain provided acute and convalescent COVID-19 samples. The analysed material was cDNA or gDNA that came from T cells, B-cell-depleted T cells, or PBMCs.

Assay: immunoSEQ multiplex PCR; the TCRdb copy retains only in-frame clones and omits some. This sample has about 220,000 clones, with 82% found just once. The Seattle patients, enrolled during active infection, were followed longitudinally. Deletions cut 1 base from V and 1 base from J, with 7 bases between. The CDR3 consists of 14 residues. Germline V gene data show CDR1 as KGHSH and CDR2 as LQKENI. This sequence originates from a woman between 70 and 85 years old with COVID-19, enrolled during active disease. This chain connects TRBV18 to TRBJ1-1, with D maybe TRBD1 (5 bases). Source material: peripheral blood. In nucleotides, the CDR3 is TGTGCCAGCTCACCACTTACAGGGAACACTGAAGCTTTCTTT. Translating gives CASSPLTGNTEAFF.